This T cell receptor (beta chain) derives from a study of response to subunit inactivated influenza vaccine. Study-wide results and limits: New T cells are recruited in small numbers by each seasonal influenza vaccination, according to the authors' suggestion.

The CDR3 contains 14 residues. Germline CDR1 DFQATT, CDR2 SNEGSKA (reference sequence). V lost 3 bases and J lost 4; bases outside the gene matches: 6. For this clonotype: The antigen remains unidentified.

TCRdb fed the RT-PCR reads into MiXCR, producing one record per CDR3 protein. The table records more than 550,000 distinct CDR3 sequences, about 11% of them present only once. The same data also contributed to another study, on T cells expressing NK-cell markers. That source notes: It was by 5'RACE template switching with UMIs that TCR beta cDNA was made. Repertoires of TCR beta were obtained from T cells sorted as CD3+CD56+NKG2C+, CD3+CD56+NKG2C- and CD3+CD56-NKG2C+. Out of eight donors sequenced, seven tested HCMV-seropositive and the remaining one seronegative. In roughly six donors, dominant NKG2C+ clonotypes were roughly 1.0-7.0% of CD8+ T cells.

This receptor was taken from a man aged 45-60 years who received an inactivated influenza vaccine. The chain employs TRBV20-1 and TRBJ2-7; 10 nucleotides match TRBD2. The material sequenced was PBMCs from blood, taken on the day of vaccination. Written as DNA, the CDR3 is TGCAGTGCTAGTCCCCCGGGACTAGCGTACGAGCAGTACTTC. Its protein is CSASPPGLAYEQYF.